Here is one TCR beta chain with its context. Its cognate antigen is unknown. These data are taken from a study of circulating and synovial CD4+ cells in juvenile arthritis. General observations from the study: Traditional Vbeta family usage analysis missed the pathogenic-like versus bulk difference.

Trimming took off 6 bases at V and 7 bases at J, with 19 bases between the two ends. CDR1 and CDR2 from the germline V gene are MNHEY and SMNVEV (reference sequence). The CDR3 runs to 15 residues. Some clones are missing from TCRdb's copy, which holds only in-frame ones; the method was immunoSEQ multiplex PCR. The sample shows approximately 35,000 clones, roughly 96% of them seen only once. The material sequenced was CD4+ T cells from blood. This chain joins TRBV27 and TRBJ1-3; the D gene is possibly TRBD1 (5 bases). The origin of this receptor is a human donor with juvenile idiopathic arthritis. The CDR3 nucleotides are TGTGCCAGCAGGGGTCTATCAGGGAACGCGAACACCATATATTTT. This sequence encodes CASRGLSGNANTIYF.